Each of the 26 T cell receptor beta chains below was sequenced from the same sample in a study of metastatic and nonmetastatic thyroid tumors. Nobody among the patients had been given any treatment before thyroid surgery. TCRdb re-processed the PCR reads through MiXCR. The data contain approximately 20,000 clones, just over 14% of them singletons. The specimen was tumor tissue. The receptors stem from a female donor with papillary thyroid cancer or a benign thyroid nodule (not recorded which). Some clones in this sample may be carry-over from other donors' samples.

In its sample, this clone was seen many times. The rearrangement uses TRBV6-1 and TRBJ2-4; D possibly corresponds to TRBD2 (7 bases). Germline CDR1 MNHNS, CDR2 SASEGT. The CDR3 is 15 residues long. Trimming pared 6 bases from V and 7 bases from J, leaving 19 bases between. CDR3 sequence: CASSPTWGGPNIQYF. CDR3 bases: TGTGCCAGCAGCCCCACCTGGGGGGGGCCGAACATTCAGTACTTC.

This rearrangement joins TRBV9 to TRBJ1-2, with TRBD1 as a possible D gene (6 bases). Germline V lookup: CDR1 SGDLS, CDR2 YYNGEE. V was cut by 0 bases and J by 3 bases, with 9 bases left in between. CDR3 length: 14 amino acids. This chain's CDR3 is CASSVENRDYGYTF. The DNA for the CDR3 is TGTGCCAGCAGCGTAGAGAACAGGGACTATGGCTACACCTTC.

This clone was found many times. This sequence may be a read error, since a much larger clone differs from it by one base. Other DNA sequences in this sample translate to the same CDR3. The chain uses TRBV4-1 and TRBJ2-7; D is tentatively TRBD1 or TRBD2 (5 bases each). V shed 4 bases and J shed 7 bases, with 23 bases lying between them. CDR3 length equals 16 residues. The germline V gene encodes CDR1 MGHRA and CDR2 YSYEKL. CDR3 coding DNA: TGCGCCAGCAGCCCGACGTTATTTGGTGGGACGGGGGAGCAGTACTTC. Encoded protein: CASSPTLFGGTGEQYF.

The table lists this clone with many counts. CDR3 DNA sequence: TGCAGTGGGAAACAGGGGAGACAGCCCCAGCATTTT. Protein sequence: CSGKQGRQPQHF. The chain has TRBV20-1 and TRBJ1-5; 7 nucleotides agree with TRBD1. Germline-derived CDR1 and CDR2 are DFQATT and SNEGSKA (reference sequence). This CDR3 has 12 residues. The V and J ends lost 7 bases and 7 bases, in that order; junction bases with no gene match: 7.

This clone occurred many times. The genes are TRBV27 and TRBJ2-3; weak D call: TRBD1 (6 bases). V gave up 11 bases and J gave up 6 bases, with 21 bases separating them. Germline V gene sequence: CDR1 MNHEY, CDR2 SMNVEV (reference sequence). The CDR3 is 14 residues long. CDR3 sequence: CASQGLEDPDTQYF. CDR3 in DNA: TGTGCCTCCCAGGGGCTGGAGGACCCGGATACGCAGTATTTT.

Points on this clone: At one end, the junction sequence differs from germline, possibly due to a read error. This chain links TRBV20-1 with TRBJ2-7, with TRBD2 identical over 7 bases. In germline, CDR1 is DFQATT, CDR2 SNEGSKA (reference sequence). The CDR3 extends over 13 amino acids. The CDR3 DNA is TGCAGTGCGAGAGCGGGAACTAGGTACGGGCAGTACTTC. Its protein is CSARAGTRYGQYF.

By its share, this clone is medium-sized. The chain joins TRBV20-1 to TRBJ2-7, with D possibly matching TRBD1 (6 bases). From germline, CDR1 is DFQATT and CDR2 SNEGSKA (reference sequence). The length of the CDR3 is 15 residues. The V end was cut by 5 bases, the J end by 1 base, with 18 bases between. This chain's CDR3 is CSASTLTGQSYEQYF. CDR3 in DNA: TGCAGTGCTTCCACCCTCACGGGACAATCCTACGAGCAGTACTTC.

This clone was seen repeatedly, ten times or more. This rearrangement joins TRBV3-1 to TRBJ2-1, with 8 bases that match TRBD2. This CDR3 region has 15 residues. V lost 1 base to trimming and J lost 5 bases; unmatched junction nucleotides: 4. Germline V CDR1 and CDR2: LGHDT, YNNKEL (reference sequence). The CDR3 loop is CASSQGRSGDNEQFF. CDR3 in DNA: TGTGCCAGCAGCCAAGGGCGTAGCGGGGACAATGAGCAGTTCTTC.

The V and J genes are TRBV6-1 and TRBJ1-6; D is unclear. Germline V gene data show CDR1 as MNHNS and CDR2 as SASEGT. V was trimmed by 6 bases and J by 9 bases, leaving 9 bases between them. The CDR3 spans 12 residues. The CDR3 DNA reads as TGTGCCAGCAGGATGGTGGGTTCACCCCTCCACTTT. It codes for CASRMVGSPLHF.

This clone qualifies as medium-sized. The V call is TRBV5-1, the J call TRBJ2-3; 7 bases are shared with TRBD2. Germline CDR1 SGHRS, CDR2 YFSETQ. This CDR3 has 14 residues. The trim removed 7 bases at V and 6 bases at J, leaving 11 bases unmatched. The DNA of the CDR3 is TGCGCCAGCGCACAGCGGGGCCCTAACGATACGCAGTATTTT. Translation gives CASAQRGPNDTQYF.

This clone is labeled large. The chain joins TRBV6-5 to TRBJ2-1; 11 positions agree with TRBD2. V shed 0 bases and J 10 bases; nucleotides not matched to a gene: 8. In germline, CDR1 is MNHEY, CDR2 SVGAGI. The CDR3 runs 16 residues. The CDR3 nucleotides are TGTGCCAGCAGTTACTCGAGAGCGGGGACTAGCGGAGAGCAGTTCTTC. Its translation is CASSYSRAGTSGEQFF.

This clone occurred a few times. The chain joins TRBV6-2 or TRBV6-3 to TRBJ2-1; D remains ambiguous. CDR1 is MNHEY and CDR2 is SVGEGT in the germline V gene. The V end was cut by 2 bases, the J end by 0 bases, with 8 bases between. CDR3 length: 15 residues. CDR3 sequence (DNA): TGTGCCAGCAGTTACCGATCCGTCTCCTACAATGAGCAGTTCTTC. It encodes CASSYRSVSYNEQFF.

The table lists this clone with many counts. The chain links TRBV20-1 to TRBJ2-1; a possible D gene is TRBD2 (5 bases). V gave up 3 bases and J gave up 0 bases, with 9 bases separating them. The CDR3 loop spans 14 amino acids. Germline assignment: CDR1 DFQATT and CDR2 SNEGSKA (reference sequence). The CDR3, as DNA: TGCAGTGCTAGGGACTTCCGCTCCTACAATGAGCAGTTCTTC. It yields the protein CSARDFRSYNEQFF.

This clone was observed once. The V and J genes are TRBV28 and TRBJ2-5, with 8 nucleotides matching TRBD2. CDR3 length: 13 amino acids. Germline-derived CDR1 and CDR2 are MDHEN and SYDVKM. Trimming removed 5 bases from V and 3 bases from J; junction bases left unmatched: 2. The CDR3 DNA is TGTGCCAGCAGTGTAGCGGGAAAAGAGACCCAGTACTTC. This sequence encodes CASSVAGKETQYF.

There are many counts of this clone. The genes are TRBV6-1 and TRBJ1-1; 8 nucleotides align to TRBD1. This CDR3 is 13 amino acids long. CDR1 is MNHNS and CDR2 is SASEGT in the germline V gene. J gave up 10 bases and V 5 bases, and 9 bases lay outside the gene matches. CDR3 protein: CASSSIRQGRAFF. The DNA of the CDR3 is TGTGCCAGCAGTTCCATCAGACAGGGGCGAGCTTTCTTT.

V and J are TRBV5-6 and TRBJ1-2; 9 bases match TRBD1. Germline CDR1 reads SGHDT; CDR2 reads YYEEEE. The V segment lost 2 bases and the J segment 7 bases; nucleotides outside the gene matches: 6. There are 14 residues in the CDR3. CDR3 loop: CASSLGQGMGGYTF. The CDR3 coding sequence is TGTGCCAGCAGCTTAGGACAGGGGATGGGTGGCTACACCTTC.

A few counts support this clone. J is TRBJ1-1 and V is TRBV2; weak D call: TRBD1 (6 bases). Trimming took 10 bases from V and 5 from J, leaving 20 bases between them. The CDR3 is made up of 14 amino acids. In germline, CDR1 is SNHLY, CDR2 FYNNEI. CDR3 sequence: CATILLGGETEAFF. The CDR3 DNA reads TGTGCCACCATCTTATTAGGGGGAGAGACTGAAGCTTTCTTT.

There are a few counts of this clone. The CDR3 sequence: CATGGVNEQFF. The CDR3 DNA reads as TGTGCCACCGGGGGGGTCAATGAGCAGTTCTTC. V gene TRBV10-3 combines with J gene TRBJ2-1, with TRBD2 matching over 8 bases. Unmatched junction bases numbered 2, after V lost 10 bases and J lost 6 bases. The CDR3 runs to 11 residues. Per germline, CDR1 ENHRY and CDR2 SYGVKD.

This clone was observed many times. The chain couples TRBV27 to TRBJ2-1; D gene ambiguous. V dropped 4 bases and J dropped 5 bases, with 12 bases sitting between them. The CDR3 length is 14 residues. Looked up from germline, CDR1 is MNHEY and CDR2 is SMNVEV (reference sequence). DNA for the CDR3: TGTGCCAGCAGTTCCTGGGGTAGAGACAATGAGCAGTTCTTC. Translated: CASSSWGRDNEQFF.

This clone was recorded a few times. The chain joins TRBV19 to TRBJ1-5; the match to TRBD1 covers 7 bases. V was pared by 10 bases and J by 4 bases, with 4 bases of the junction left unmatched. This CDR3 has 12 amino acids. The germline V gene has CDR1 LNHDA and CDR2 SQIVND (reference sequence). The CDR3 sequence is CATQTGNQPQHF. DNA of the CDR3: TGTGCCACTCAGACAGGGAATCAGCCCCAGCATTTT.

This clone showed up many times. The chain joins TRBV6-1 to TRBJ2-7, with D perhaps matching TRBD1 (6 bases). CDR3 length: 14 residues. V was shortened by 6 bases and J by 0 bases, with 12 bases between the two germline ends. CDR1 is MNHNS and CDR2 is SASEGT in the germline V gene. The CDR3 nucleotides read TGTGCCAGCAGAAACAGGGTAGGCTCCTACGAGCAGTACTTC. Protein: CASRNRVGSYEQYF.

This clone appeared many times. The chain joins TRBV6-1 to TRBJ2-3; TRBD2 matches at 13 bases. Per germline, CDR1 MNHNS and CDR2 SASEGT. CDR3 length: 15 residues. The V and J ends lost 7 bases and 3 bases, in that order; junction bases with no gene match: 4. CDR3 nucleotides: TGTGCCAGCAACGGACTAGCGGGAGTAACAGATACGCAGTATTTT. Translating gives CASNGLAGVTDTQYF.

As for this clone: A much larger clone lies one base from this, so it may be a read error. The sample carries other DNA sequences with the same CDR3. This sequence joins TRBV18 and TRBJ1-4, with a weak D call TRBD1 (5 bases). This CDR3 has 14 amino acids. CDR1 KGHSH and CDR2 LQKENI come from the germline V gene. CDR3 nucleotides: TGTGCCAGCCGCAAGGGGCAGGGAGGTGAAAAACTGTTCTTT. This codes for CASRKGQGGEKLFF.

This clone has a count of ten or more. The rearrangement joins TRBV9 to TRBJ2-7; 9 nucleotides match TRBD1. This CDR3 has 14 amino acids. The V gene end was trimmed by 4 bases and the J gene end by 2 bases; junction bases not matched to a gene: 4. Germline V CDR1 and CDR2: SGDLS, YYNGEE. The CDR3 coding sequence is TGTGCCAGCAGCCTCGGGACAGGGACCTACGAGCAGTACTTC. Translating it yields CASSLGTGTYEQYF.

This clone appeared a few times. Since a much larger clone is just one base distant, this may be a read error. This chain joins TRBV10-2 and TRBJ1-1; D is possibly TRBD1 (6 bases). Trimming took 7 bases from V and 6 from J, leaving 15 bases between them. This CDR3 is 13 amino acids long. The V gene's germline CDR1 is WSHSY and CDR2 SAAADI. CDR3 residues: CASTGPGGAEAFF. CDR3 nucleotide sequence: TGCGCCAGCACCGGTCCGGGGGGCGCTGAAGCTTTCTTT.

This clone has a count of ten or more. Other DNA sequences of this sample code for an identical CDR3. CDR3 residues: CSATSGVLGNTIYF. The CDR3 region has the DNA TGCAGTGCCACATCGGGGGTACTAGGGAACACCATATATTTT. This chain uses TRBV20-1 with TRBJ1-3, with D possibly TRBD1 on 5 matching bases. This CDR3 region has 14 residues. Trimming cost V 6 bases and J 7 bases, with 19 bases left between them. Germline CDR1 reads DFQATT; CDR2 reads SNEGSKA (reference sequence).